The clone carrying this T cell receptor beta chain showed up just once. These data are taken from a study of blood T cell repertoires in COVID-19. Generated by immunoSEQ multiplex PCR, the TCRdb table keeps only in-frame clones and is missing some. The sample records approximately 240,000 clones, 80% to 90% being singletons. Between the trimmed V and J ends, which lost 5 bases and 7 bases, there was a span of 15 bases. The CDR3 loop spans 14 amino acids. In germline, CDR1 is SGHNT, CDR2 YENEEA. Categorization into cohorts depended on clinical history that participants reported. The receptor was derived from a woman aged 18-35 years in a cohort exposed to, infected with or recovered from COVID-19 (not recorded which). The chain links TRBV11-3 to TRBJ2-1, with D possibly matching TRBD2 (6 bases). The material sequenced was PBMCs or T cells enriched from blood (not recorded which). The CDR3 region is CASSPKAGSNEQFF. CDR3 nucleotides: TGTGCCAGCAGCCCTAAAGCGGGCTCGAATGAGCAGTTCTTC. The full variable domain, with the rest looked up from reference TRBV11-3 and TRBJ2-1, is EAGVVQSPRYKIIEKKQPVAFWCNPISGHNTLYWYLQNLGQGPELLIRYENEEAVDDSQLPKDRFSAERLKGVDSTLKIQPAELGDSAVYLCASSPKAGSNEQFFGPGTRLTVL.